This T cell receptor (beta chain) was recorded in a study of PD-L1 blockade in urothelial cancer. Stated time point: pretreatment peripheral blood. Sequenced by immunoSEQ multiplex PCR; TCRdb stores in-frame clones only, minus some. The table lists tens of thousands of clones, under 90% of them singletons. CDR3 length: 13 amino acids. Germline CDR1 is SGHRS and CDR2 is YFSETQ. V shed 4 bases and J shed 2 bases, with 9 bases lying between them. The material was PBMCs, obtained around atezolizumab (anti-PD-L1) treatment. This TCR was recovered from a man aged 65 to 85 with urothelial cancer. The gene calls are TRBV5-1 and TRBJ2-5; TRBD1 is a possible D gene (6 bases). CDR3 coding DNA: TGCGCCAGCAGCGGACAGATTCAAGAGACCCAGTACTTC. Its translation: CASSGQIQETQYF.